Sequencing of this T cell receptor beta chain was carried out in a study of TIL therapy for anti-PD-1-resistant metastatic lung cancer (dated by TCRdb to the early 2020s). Looking at the study overall: A median age of roughly 54 years (range about 38-75) and a median tumor PD-L1 proportion score of 6% were recorded among enrolled patients. A median non-synonymous tumor mutation burden of roughly 1.4 mutations per megabase was determined across the cohort by whole-exome sequencing. T cell receptor beta sequencing of tumor and peripheral blood was used to follow clonotypes across the tumor, the expanded TIL product and serial blood samples. The cohort was predominantly lung adenocarcinoma, with a few EGFR-mutant and two ALK-rearranged tumors, and half of patients were current or former smokers. Study-wide conclusions, independent of this receptor: Clonal turnover during TIL culture was high, and many clones enriched in the product were not detected in the baseline tumor, suggesting clonal contraction rather than faithful expansion. Generalizability was limited because the cohort was highly selected, with more treatment-naive, never-smoker and oncogene-addicted patients included than is typical. Higher clonality and lower diversity were observed in expanded TIL cultures than in baseline intratumoral T cells (median clonality around 6% vs 30%, p < 0.0001). The study protocol defined all tumor marker inferences as exploratory.

The immunoSEQ v3 hsTCRB kit was used to amplify TCR beta CDR3 regions from genomic DNA through bias-controlled multiplex PCR. An Illumina NextSeq 500 was used to sequence the TCR libraries, reaching 1.5 million to 2.5 million read pairs at survey level or roughly 4.5-6.5 million at deep level. Concerning the study's data processing: Clonality was reported by immunoSEQ Analyzer software, which also assigned V, D and J genes and filtered out non-productive sequences. Repertoires were compared using productive Simpson clonality and Morisita overlap index of productive TRB rearrangements between infused TIL and blood. The source is immuneACCESS, and TCRdb retained only in-frame sequences with V and J called. Part of the clones is not carried over; for the studies checked, unresolved V genes explain less than half of this, and the remainder is unexplained. That table supplies the V and J calls and clone size; D and trimming were determined from the DNA. The sample table contains approximately 97,000 clones; only one count was recorded for just over 65% of them. The top ten clones comprise over 9.5% of the sample.

In the case of this clone: No antigen is known for it. Per-base qualities were not stored, and no clone one base away is much larger.

The intended sense of this specimen's time point label: pre-treatment sample, taken before nivolumab and TIL therapy. The baseline tumor samples, taken from the same resection that was used to grow TIL, were excised metastases, most often pleural nodules or supraclavicular lymph nodes. Tumors were harvested prior to any PD-1/PD-L1 blockade, after which nivolumab was administered to patients, and lymphodepletion, expanded TIL infusion and IL-2 were given to patients who progressed. Adults with stage 4 NSCLC were enrolled from late 2017 to January 2020 in a dual-center phase I trial. The samples were obtained from a phase I trial that was single-arm and open-label and tested tumor-infiltrating lymphocyte therapy combined with nivolumab in advanced non-small cell lung cancer. Parts of each resected tumor were snap-frozen in liquid nitrogen and kept at -80 degrees C. Tumor regions of interest were selected on H&E sections using laser-capture macrodissection, ground into approximately 14 mg aliquots, and extracted using Qiagen Allprep kits.

In the germline V gene, CDR1 corresponds to KGHDR and CDR2 to SFDVKD. The CDR3 has 11 amino acids, counting the end cysteine and phenylalanine. Only the CDR3 portion is preserved as DNA: 33 bases, with reading frame beginning at the first base. V is pared back by 9 bases and J by 0 bases, with 2 bases lying between the germline termini. The receptor chain draws on TRBV24-1 and TRBJ2-1, with no reliable assignment of the D segment. The receptor's source is a person between 25 and 79 years old with non-small cell lung cancer. Specimen: tumor tissue, collected at baseline. Read as DNA, the sequence is TGTGCCACCGGCTCCTACAATGAGCAGTTCTTC. Translated, this is CATGSYNEQFF.